Below, 12 T cell receptor beta chains from the same sample are listed, as sequenced in a study of cytomegalovirus exposure and HLA in healthy donors. The PCR used 60 Vbeta and 13 Jbeta primers. Clones were sequenced by immunoSEQ multiplex PCR, and TCRdb holds only the in-frame ones, with some missing. The table has some 71,000 clones, roughly two thirds seen once. Sequenced: PBMCs. The source is a man aged 35 to 55 in good health and CMV-seropositive.

This clone was recorded a few times. This sequence joins TRBV12-5 and TRBJ1-1; TRBD1 matches at 9 bases. The CDR3 totals 15 residues. Germline assignment: CDR1 LGHNT and CDR2 FRNRAP. J gave up 4 bases and V 6 bases, and 9 bases lay outside the gene matches. The CDR3 here is CASGDHRGQSTEAFF. For the CDR3, the DNA is TGTGCTAGTGGGGACCACAGGGGGCAGAGCACTGAAGCTTTCTTT.

The chain couples TRBV4-1 to TRBJ1-1, with TRBD1 as a possible D gene (5 bases). V lost 5 bases and J 7 bases, leaving 20 bases between the germline ends. The CDR3 consists of 15 residues. Germline V gene data show CDR1 as MGHRA and CDR2 as YSYEKL. The CDR3 nucleotides are TGCGCCAGCAGCGAACCCGTCCGGGGGAGCGGTGAAGCTTTCTTT. This codes for CASSEPVRGSGEAFF.

This sequence joins TRBV27 and TRBJ2-5; TRBD2 matches at 7 bases. The germline V gene has CDR1 MNHEY and CDR2 SMNVEV (reference sequence). The ends lost 8 bases at V and 5 bases at J; junction bases unmatched: 11. CDR3 length: 14 residues. The CDR3 is CASGRRAREETQYF. CDR3 sequence (DNA): TGTGCCAGCGGTCGGAGGGCGCGGGAGGAGACCCAGTACTTC.

V gene TRBV11-2 combines with J gene TRBJ2-1, with D perhaps TRBD1 (5 bases). Per germline, CDR1 SGHAT and CDR2 FQNNGV. This CDR3 contains 12 residues. Trimming took off 5 bases at V and 5 bases at J, with 7 bases between the two ends. CDR3 nucleotides: TGTGCCAGCAGCGGACATAACAATGAGCAGTTCTTC. Protein product: CASSGHNNEQFF.

The chain links TRBV13 to TRBJ2-7, with D tentatively TRBD1 (5 bases). Trimming stripped 5 bases from V and 0 bases from J, with 11 bases between. Germline CDR1 and CDR2: PRHDT and FYEKMQ (reference sequence). The CDR3 length is 14 residues. For the CDR3, the DNA is TGTGCCAGCAGCGCGTCCGACAGCTCCTACGAGCAGTACTTC. It yields the protein CASSASDSSYEQYF. The whole variable domain, remainder taken from reference TRBV13 and TRBJ2-7, is AAGVIQSPRHLIKEKRETATLKCYPIPRHDTVYWYQQGPGQDPQFLISFYEKMQSDKGSIPDRFSAQQFSDYHSELNMSSLELGDSALYFCASSASDSSYEQYFGPGTRLTVT.

The V gene is TRBV5-1, the J gene TRBJ2-7; tentatively, D is TRBD1 (6 bases). Trimming cost V 0 bases and J 3 bases, with 13 bases left between them. The CDR3 is made up of 15 amino acids. The germline CDR1 and CDR2 sequences are SGHRS and YFSETQ. The CDR3 sequence: CASSLDPGDVYEQYF. The CDR3 region has the DNA TGCGCCAGCAGCTTGGATCCAGGGGATGTCTACGAGCAGTACTTC.

The rearrangement links TRBV18 to TRBJ1-1; D gene uncertain. Trimming cost V 2 bases and J 4 bases, with 11 bases left between them. In germline, CDR1 is KGHSH, CDR2 LQKENI. There are 14 residues in the CDR3. Here the CDR3 reads CASSPREDRTEAFF. Here the CDR3 DNA reads TGTGCCAGCTCACCAAGGGAGGATCGCACTGAAGCTTTCTTT.

The CDR3 spells CASGSGMEVKYF. CDR3 nucleotide sequence: TGTGCCAGCGGGAGCGGGATGGAGGTGAAGTACTTC. This chain joins TRBV28 and TRBJ2-7, with 7 bases aligning to TRBD2. The trim removed 8 bases at V and 11 bases at J, leaving 12 bases unmatched. The CDR3 has 12 residues. CDR1 is MDHEN and CDR2 is SYDVKM in the germline V gene. The full variable domain, rest sourced from reference TRBV28 and TRBJ2-7, is DVKVTQSSRYLVKRTGEKVFLECVQDMDHENMFWYRQDPGLGLRLIYFSYDVKMKEKGDIPEGYSVSREKKERFSLILESASTNQTSMYLCASGSGMEVKYFGPGTRLTVT.

The V call is TRBV15, the J call TRBJ2-5; no firm D call. Looked up from germline, CDR1 is LNHNV and CDR2 is YYDKDF (reference sequence). V was clipped by 3 bases and J by 5 bases, with 7 bases between them. The CDR3 is made up of 12 amino acids. The CDR3 region has the DNA TGTGCCACCAGCAGCGTGAGGGAGACCCAGTACTTC. It codes for CATSSVRETQYF.

About this clone itself: Within the sample, other DNA sequences also encode this same CDR3. The chain links TRBV6-5 to TRBJ1-5, with 8 bases aligning to TRBD1. Trimming at V came to 6 bases and at J to 6 bases, leaving 4 bases not matched to a gene. The CDR3 has 13 residues. Germline V gene data show CDR1 as MNHEY and CDR2 as SVGAGI. CDR3 coding DNA: TGTGCCAGCAGCCCCGACAGGGGTCAGCCCCAGCATTTT. Amino acids: CASSPDRGQPQHF.

This clone was recorded once. The CDR3 DNA sequence: TGTGCCAGCAGCTCAGCCACTAGAACCACAGATACGCAGTATTTT. Translating gives CASSSATRTTDTQYF. This chain uses TRBV5-6 with TRBJ2-3; tentative D call: TRBD2 (5 bases). The germline CDR1 and CDR2 sequences are SGHDT and YYEEEE. V was shortened by 3 bases and J by 2 bases, with 13 bases between the two germline ends. The CDR3 sequence is 15 residues long.

V is TRBV7-9 and J is TRBJ1-5, with TRBD1 as a possible D gene (5 bases). CDR3 size: 15 residues. Germline V CDR1 and CDR2: SEHNR, FQNEAQ (reference sequence). Trimming shortened V by 6 bases and J by 2 bases, and 14 bases separated the two germline ends. Here the CDR3 DNA reads TGTGCCAGCAGTGATCAGGGAATAGGCAATCAGCCCCAGCATTTT. This encodes CASSDQGIGNQPQHF.